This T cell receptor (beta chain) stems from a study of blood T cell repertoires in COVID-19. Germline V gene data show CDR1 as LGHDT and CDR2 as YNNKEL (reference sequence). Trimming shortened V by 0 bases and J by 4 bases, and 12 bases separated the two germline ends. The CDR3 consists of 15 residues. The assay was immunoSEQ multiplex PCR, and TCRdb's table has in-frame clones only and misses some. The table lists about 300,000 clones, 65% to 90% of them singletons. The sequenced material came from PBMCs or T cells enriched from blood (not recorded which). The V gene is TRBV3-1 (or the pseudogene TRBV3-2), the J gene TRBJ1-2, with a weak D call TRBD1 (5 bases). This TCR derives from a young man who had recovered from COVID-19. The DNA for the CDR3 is TGTGCCAGCAGCCAAGAGTCGGGCAGGGCCTATGGCTACACCTTC. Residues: CASSQESGRAYGYTF.